Listed below are T cell receptor beta chains from one sample, sequenced in a study of T-cell memory formation after mild COVID-19. TCRdb ran MiXCR on the 5' RACE reads and lists one entry per CDR3 protein. The sample lists hundreds of thousands of distinct CDR3 sequences, approximately 8.4% occurring once. The sample was PBMCs or a T cell subset sorted from them (not recorded which). Source of these receptors: a young man who had mild COVID-19 (a few samples of this study predate the infection). Cell type and time point are not known. Each CDR3 is given with its conserved first and last residue. D genes are given only for firm matches. Size values are once, few and many counts, or a class for expanded clones, and some rows have none.

>TRBJ2-3|.|TRBV9|.
TGTGCCAGCAGCGTAGCTGGCGCACCAACCACAGATACGCAGTATTTT
CASSVAGAPTTDTQYF
>TRBJ2-5|.|TRBV5-6|few
TGTGCCAGCAGCTTGGGGTTCAGACAAGAGACCCAGTACTTC
CASSLGFRQETQYF
>TRBJ2-2|.|TRBV6-2/TRBV6-3|.
TGTGCCAGCAGTTACCGACAGGGACTCAACACCGGGGAGCTGTTTTTT
CASSYRQGLNTGELFF
>TRBJ2-5|TRBD2|TRBV5-4|few
TGTGCCAGCAGCACTAGCGGGGGGGCAGTGGAGACCCAGTACTTC
CASSTSGGAVETQYF
>TRBJ2-1|.|TRBV6-2/TRBV6-3|few
TGTGCCAGCAGTTACGGACCCCCAGGCTACAATGAGCAGTTCTTC
CASSYGPPGYNEQFF
>TRBJ1-2|.|TRBV9|.
TGTGCCAGCAGCGTAGAGAGCCAGCCGGACTATGGCTACACCTTC
CASSVESQPDYGYTF
>TRBJ2-5|TRBD2|TRBV5-1|.
TGCGCCAGCAGACCAGGTTTGCGGGGGGGCGGAGGAGAGACCCAGTACTTC
CASRPGLRGGGGETQYF
>TRBJ2-1|TRBD1|TRBV10-3|many
TGTGCCATCTCGATGGAACTGACAGGGGTCTCCTACAATGAGCAGTTCTTC
CAISMELTGVSYNEQFF
>TRBJ2-5|TRBD1|TRBV24-1|few
TGTGCCACCAGTGGCAACACCGGGACAGGACAAGAGACCCAGTACTTC
CATSGNTGTGQETQYF
>TRBJ2-2|.|TRBV20-1|.
TGCAGTGCTAGTCGGCTAGTGAACACCGGGGAGCTGTTTTTT
CSASRLVNTGELFF
>TRBJ1-1|.|TRBV12-3/TRBV12-4|many
TGTGCCAGCAGTTTAGTGGGGGCTCTGAACACTGAAGCTTTCTTT
CASSLVGALNTEAFF
>TRBJ2-7|TRBD2|TRBV27|few
TGTGCCAGCAGGGATAGCGGGGCGGGATATTACGGGCAGTACTTC
CASRDSGAGYYGQYF
>TRBJ2-7|TRBD1|TRBV5-1|few
TGCGCCAGCAGGACAGCCGGGACAGGGTCCTACGAGCAGTACTTC
CASRTAGTGSYEQYF
>TRBJ1-5|.|TRBV6-5|.
TGTGCCAGCAGTTACTCCTCCGGGAGCCGGCCCCAGCATTTT
CASSYSSGSRPQHF
>TRBJ2-7|.|TRBV6-1|.
TGTGCCAGCAGTGAACTAGCCCTGGCCTCCTACGAGCAGTACTTC
CASSELALASYEQYF
>TRBJ1-1|.|TRBV4-3|few
TGCGCCAGCAGCCAAGAGAACCGGAACACTGAAGCTTTCTTT
CASSQENRNTEAFF
>TRBJ1-5|.|TRBV12-3/TRBV12-4|many
TGTGCCAGCAGTTTAAGGTTTTATAGCAATCAGCCCCAGCATTTT
CASSLRFYSNQPQHF
>TRBJ2-3|TRBD2|TRBV7-2|.
TGTGCCAGCAGCTTTCAGCGGGGGGGAACAGATACGCAGTATTTT
CASSFQRGGTDTQYF
>TRBJ2-5|.|TRBV7-9|many
TGTGCCAGCAGCGCCCACCCCGGGACCCAGCAGACCCAGTACTTC
CASSAHPGTQQTQYF
>TRBJ2-3|.|TRBV6-6|many
TGTGCCACCCAGCGCGGGACAGAAAATACGCAGTATTTT
CATQRGTENTQYF
>TRBJ1-2|TRBD1|TRBV7-9|few
TGTGCCAGCAGACGTACCGGGACAGAGTATGGCTACACCTTC
CASRRTGTEYGYTF
>TRBJ2-1|TRBD2|TRBV6-6|many
TGTGCCAGCATAGCGGGGGGCATCGGCAGGAATGAGCAGTTCTTC
CASIAGGIGRNEQFF
>TRBJ2-1|.|TRBV29-1|many
TGCAGCGTTAACGGGGGCTCAAACTCCTACAATGAGCAGTTCTTC
CSVNGGSNSYNEQFF
>TRBJ1-1|.|TRBV4-3|few
TGCGCCAGCAGCCAACTTAGGGATAGCACTGAAGCTTTCTTT
CASSQLRDSTEAFF
>TRBJ2-2|.|TRBV11-3|few
TGTGCCAGCAGCGTCGCTTCAGGGGTTTCCGGGGAGCTGTTTTTT
CASSVASGVSGELFF
>TRBJ2-7|.|TRBV3-1|.
TGTGCCAGCAGCCAAGATAGGGGAAGGACCTACGAGCAGTACTTC
CASSQDRGRTYEQYF
>TRBJ1-1|.|TRBV7-3|few
TGTGCCAGCAGCTCAAAAAAGGGGCTGAACACTGAAGCTTTCTTT
CASSSKKGLNTEAFF
>TRBJ1-4|.|TRBV5-6|few
TGTGCCAGCAGCTCGGGCCCCGACAGCAATGAAAAACTGTTTTTT
CASSSGPDSNEKLFF
>TRBJ2-6|.|TRBV15|.
TGTGCCACCAGCAGAGATAGGTGGCAGGGCGACTCTGGGGCCAACGTCCTGACTTTC
CATSRDRWQGDSGANVLTF
>TRBJ2-7|.|TRBV20-1|few
TGCAGTGCTAGGGGCCGGACGGCATCCTACGAGCAGTACTTC
CSARGRTASYEQYF
>TRBJ2-2|.|TRBV20-1|few
TGCAGTGCAACCGGGACGAGGAACACCGGGGAGCTGTTTTTT
CSATGTRNTGELFF
>TRBJ2-3|.|TRBV5-1|many
TGCGCCAGCAGCCCCTGGACAAGCGCAGATACGCAGTATTTT
CASSPWTSADTQYF
>TRBJ1-1|.|TRBV20-1|few
TGCAGTGCGACGTTCGGGAACCCACAGGGCGAAGCTTTCTTT
CSATFGNPQGEAFF
>TRBJ1-1|.|TRBV28|few
TGTGCCAGCAGTTTATGGTCGGGGGCCACTGAAGCTTTCTTT
CASSLWSGATEAFF
>TRBJ2-3|.|TRBV5-1|few
TGCGCCAGCAGCTTTCGCAACGGAGATACGCAGTATTTT
CASSFRNGDTQYF
>TRBJ2-5|TRBD2|TRBV7-3|many
TGTGCCAGCAGCCCTCGACTAGCGGGGGGACAAGAGACCCAGTACTTC
CASSPRLAGGQETQYF
>TRBJ2-4|.|TRBV19|many
TGTGCCAGTAGTATTCCCCCAATTAACATTCAGTACTTC
CASSIPPINIQYF
>TRBJ1-5|.|TRBV20-1|.
TGCAGTGCGAGCGACAGTCAGGCCAATCAGCCCCAGCATTTT
CSASDSQANQPQHF
>TRBJ2-5|.|TRBV3-1|few
TGTGCCAGCAGCCAAGGGGGGATACCCACGGAGACCCAGTACTTC
CASSQGGIPTETQYF
>TRBJ1-2|.|TRBV11-2|few
TGTGCCAGCAGCTCCGCCCGGGGAAGGGCCTATGGCTACACCTTC
CASSSARGRAYGYTF
>TRBJ1-2|.|TRBV29-1|.
TGCAGCGTTGAGGTGACCCCTATTTCTGGTTACACCTTC
CSVEVTPISGYTF
>TRBJ1-1|TRBD1|TRBV5-1|many
TGCGCCAGCAGCAATACAGGGGGATCCACTGAAGCTTTCTTT
CASSNTGGSTEAFF
>TRBJ1-5|.|TRBV5-1|many
TGCGCCAGCAGCTTGTCAGGGGGCAATCAGCCCCAGCATTTT
CASSLSGGNQPQHF
>TRBJ2-3|TRBD1|TRBV7-9|many
TGTGCCAGCAGCCCCCCGGGACAGGGTTCTGCGACAGATACGCAGTATTTT
CASSPPGQGSATDTQYF
>TRBJ2-5|.|TRBV18|few
TGTGCCACCACGCGAGGAGCCCAAGAGACCCAGTACTTC
CATTRGAQETQYF
>TRBJ1-2|.|TRBV20-1|few
TGCAGTGCTAGAGATTCAGGCCGGGACACTATCTATGGCTACACCTTC
CSARDSGRDTIYGYTF
>TRBJ2-1|.|TRBV29-1|.
TGCAGCGTTGTGGGGCTGGCCAATGAGCAGTTCTTC
CSVVGLANEQFF
>TRBJ2-7|.|TRBV6-5|few
TGTGCCAGCAGTCCATACCCCAGGGGCACCTACGAGCAGTACTTC
CASSPYPRGTYEQYF
>TRBJ2-2|TRBD1|TRBV12-3/TRBV12-4|many
TGTGCCAGCAAGGTGCTAGGGGGCGCGAACACCGGGGAGCTGTTTTTT
CASKVLGGANTGELFF
>TRBJ2-3|TRBD2|TRBV20-1|few
TGCAGTGCTAGAGGGCAGGCGGCGGGGGGGCCTTATACGCAGTATTTT
CSARGQAAGGPYTQYF